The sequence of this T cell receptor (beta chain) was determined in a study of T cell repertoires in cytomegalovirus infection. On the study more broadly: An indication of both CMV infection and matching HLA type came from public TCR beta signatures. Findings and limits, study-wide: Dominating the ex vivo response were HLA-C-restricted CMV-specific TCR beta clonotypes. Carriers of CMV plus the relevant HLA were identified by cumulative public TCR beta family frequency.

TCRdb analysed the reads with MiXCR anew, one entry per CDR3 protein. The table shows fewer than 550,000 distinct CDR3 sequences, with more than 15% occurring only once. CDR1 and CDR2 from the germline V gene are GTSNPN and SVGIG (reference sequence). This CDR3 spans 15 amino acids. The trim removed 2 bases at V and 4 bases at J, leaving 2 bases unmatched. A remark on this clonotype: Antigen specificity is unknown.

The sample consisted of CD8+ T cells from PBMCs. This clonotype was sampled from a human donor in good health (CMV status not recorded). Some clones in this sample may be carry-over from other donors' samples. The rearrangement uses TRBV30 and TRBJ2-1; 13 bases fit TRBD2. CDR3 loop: CAWSLLAGGYNEQFF. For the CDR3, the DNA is TGTGCCTGGAGTTTACTAGCGGGAGGGTACAATGAGCAGTTCTTC.